Each of the 30 T cell receptor beta chains below was sequenced from the same sample in a study of T-cell memory formation after mild COVID-19. A single record per CDR3 protein comes from TCRdb applying MiXCR to the 5' RACE reads. The sample lists approximately 430,000 distinct CDR3 sequences; 23% were seen once. Sequencing input: PBMCs or a T cell subset sorted from them (not recorded which). Receptor source: an adult woman who had mild COVID-19 (a few samples of this study predate the infection). Cell type and time point are not known.

The rearrangement links TRBV18 to TRBJ2-1; weak D call: TRBD2 (6 bases). Looked up from germline, CDR1 is KGHSH and CDR2 is LQKENI. Deletions cut 2 bases from V and 5 bases from J, with 22 bases between. This CDR3 has 18 amino acids. As DNA, the CDR3 is TGTGCCAGCTCACCAGCCGCGCTAGCGAACACAGTCAACAATGAGCAGTTCTTC. Residues: CASSPAALANTVNNEQFF.

The chain employs TRBV5-1 and TRBJ1-6, with D uncertain. The CDR3 runs 17 residues. CDR1 is SGHRS, CDR2 YFSETQ, per germline. V dropped 4 bases and J dropped 0 bases, with 14 bases sitting between them. The CDR3 coding sequence is TGCGCCAGCAGCCCCCTAGGTGACCCCTCCTATAATTCACCCCTCCACTTT. Protein sequence: CASSPLGDPSYNSPLHF.

This rearrangement joins TRBV20-1 to TRBJ1-1, with D perhaps matching TRBD1 (6 bases). The germline V and J ends were trimmed by 0 bases and 7 bases, with 12 bases remaining between them. Germline loops: CDR1 DFQATT, CDR2 SNEGSKA (reference sequence). This CDR3 contains 13 residues. This chain's CDR3 is CSARDSWGLEAFF. The CDR3 region has the DNA TGCAGTGCTAGAGATTCGTGGGGGCTTGAAGCTTTCTTT.

This clonotype was counted a few times. The V gene is TRBV5-5, the J gene TRBJ2-5, with D maybe TRBD1 (6 bases). The CDR3 length is 14 residues. The V and J ends lost 0 bases and 4 bases respectively, with 10 bases between them. CDR1 and CDR2 (germline): SGHKS, YYEKEE (reference sequence). The CDR3 reads CASSLEGDGETQYF. The CDR3 DNA is TGTGCCAGCAGCTTGGAGGGGGACGGAGAGACCCAGTACTTC.

This clonotype was picked up a small number of times. J is TRBJ1-5 and V is TRBV6-1; possibly TRBD1 for D (5 bases). Germline V gene sequence: CDR1 MNHNS, CDR2 SASEGT. The CDR3 consists of 14 residues. V was trimmed by 8 bases and J by 0 bases, leaving 11 bases between them. The DNA for the CDR3 is TGTGCCAGCGGGGGGAGGGATAGCAATCAGCCCCAGCATTTT. This encodes CASGGRDSNQPQHF.

This clonotype was recorded a few times. The chain has TRBV7-2 and TRBJ2-3, with TRBD2 identical over 10 bases. Germline assignment: CDR1 SGHTA and CDR2 FQGNSA. With V trimmed by 5 bases and J by 2 bases, 4 bases remained unmatched. CDR3 length: 15 residues. CDR3 bases: TGTGCCAGCAGCGCTAGCGGGGGATACACAGATACGCAGTATTTT. The encoded protein is CASSASGGYTDTQYF.

This clonotype was counted a few times. The rearrangement joins TRBV7-9 to TRBJ2-7, with D possibly TRBD1 on 7 matching bases. The germline V gene encodes CDR1 SEHNR and CDR2 FQNEAQ (reference sequence). V was cut by 7 bases and J by 2 bases, with 18 bases left in between. The CDR3 sequence is 15 residues long. The CDR3 DNA is TGTGCCAGCATACGGTGGAGGGACAGCCCCTACGAGCAGTACTTC. It translates to CASIRWRDSPYEQYF.

The chain has TRBV7-2 and TRBJ2-1, with D possibly matching TRBD2 (6 bases). V lost 4 bases, J lost 4 bases, and 23 bases lay in between. The CDR3 has 18 amino acids. Germline V gives CDR1 SGHTA, CDR2 FQGNSA. CDR3 nucleotides: TGTGCCAGCAGCTCAACGAACGAGAGGAGGGTAGGTTACAATGAGCAGTTCTTC. Translating gives CASSSTNERRVGYNEQFF.

J is TRBJ2-2 and V is TRBV4-3; D is possibly TRBD2 (5 bases). V lost 2 bases and J lost 4, with 11 bases in between. CDR3 length equals 15 residues. In germline, CDR1 is LGHNA, CDR2 YSLEER. CDR3 sequence: CASSQRGLGTGELFF. The CDR3, as DNA: TGCGCCAGCAGCCAACGAGGGTTGGGCACCGGGGAGCTGTTTTTT.

Only a few counts were recorded for this clonotype. CDR3 bases: TGTGCCAGCAGCTCAGCCCACCGGAGCGGGAGGGCAGATACGCAGTATTTT. This codes for CASSSAHRSGRADTQYF. The chain combines TRBV7-9 with TRBJ2-3; 10 bases line up with TRBD2. Germline trimming cut 4 bases from V and 4 bases from J; bases unmatched to any gene: 11. This CDR3 is 17 amino acids long. Germline V gives CDR1 SEHNR, CDR2 FQNEAQ (reference sequence).

The chain is built from TRBV9 and TRBJ2-1, with TRBD2 identical over 13 bases. The CDR3 extends over 16 amino acids. V lost 3 bases to trimming and J lost 6 bases; unmatched junction nucleotides: 6. CDR1 is SGDLS and CDR2 is YYNGEE in the germline V gene. Here the CDR3 DNA reads TGTGCCAGCAGCGGAAGGACTAGCGGGAGTTTCAATGAGCAGTTCTTC. Translated, it gives CASSGRTSGSFNEQFF.

The chain is built from TRBV19 and TRBJ1-5; no firm D call. There are 17 residues in the CDR3. Deletions cut 3 bases from V and 0 bases from J, with 15 bases between. CDR1 and CDR2 from the germline V gene are LNHDA and SQIVND (reference sequence). CDR3: CASSMAHPAYSNQPQHF. In DNA form, the CDR3 reads TGTGCCAGTAGTATGGCACACCCGGCCTATAGCAATCAGCCCCAGCATTTT.

The genes are TRBV18 and TRBJ2-3, with TRBD2 identical over 8 bases. The CDR3 has 15 residues. V shed 2 bases, J shed 4 bases, and the junction held 5 bases outside the gene matches. Germline CDR1 and CDR2: KGHSH and LQKENI. CDR3 residues: CASSPTGGPPDTQYF. CDR3 DNA: TGTGCCAGCTCACCAACGGGGGGGCCGCCAGATACGCAGTATTTT.

The CDR3 DNA reads TGTGCCACCAGCAGAGGGGAGACCCACTCTGGAAACACCATATATTTT. Its protein product is CATSRGETHSGNTIYF. V and J are TRBV15 and TRBJ1-3; D is uncertain. The V end lost 1 base, the J end lost 0 bases, and 10 bases lay between the germline ends. This CDR3 is built from 16 residues. Germline loops: CDR1 LNHNV, CDR2 YYDKDF (reference sequence).

This chain links TRBV6-1 with TRBJ2-6, with 7 bases identical to TRBD2. Germline V gene data show CDR1 as MNHNS and CDR2 as SASEGT. The CDR3 covers 20 residues. Trimming took 5 bases from V and 1 from J; bases not matched to a gene: 17. The CDR3 coding sequence is TGTGCCAGCAGTAAAAGGTTCTTAGGAGGGAGGGGTTCTGGGGCCAACGTCCTGACTTTC. Its translation: CASSKRFLGGRGSGANVLTF.

This clonotype was counted only a few times. J is TRBJ2-5 and V is TRBV4-3; 11 bases map to TRBD1. The V segment lost 1 base and the J segment 6 bases; nucleotides outside the gene matches: 4. CDR3 size: 15 residues. Germline V gene data show CDR1 as LGHNA and CDR2 as YSLEER. The DNA of the CDR3 is TGCGCCAGCAGCCAAGGGACAGGGGGCTTTCAGACCCAGTACTTC. The encoded protein is CASSQGTGGFQTQYF.

Ten or more counts support this clonotype. The gene calls are TRBV9 and TRBJ2-2, with D hard to call. V shed 4 bases and J shed 2 bases, with 9 bases lying between them. The CDR3 length is 14 residues. Germline V gene sequence: CDR1 SGDLS, CDR2 YYNGEE. CDR3 residues: CASSPQPNTGELFF. The CDR3 nucleotides are TGTGCCAGCAGCCCACAGCCCAACACCGGGGAGCTGTTTTTT. Looking up the rest from reference TRBV9 and TRBJ2-2 gives the full variable domain: DSGVTQTPKHLITATGQRVTLRCSPRSGDLSVYWYQQSLDQGLQFLIQYYNGEERAKGNILERFSAQQFPDLHSELNLSSLELGDSALYFCASSPQPNTGELFFGEGSRLTVL.

This chain joins TRBV5-5 and TRBJ2-5, with TRBD1 identical over 7 bases. Trimming took 1 base from V and 2 from J; bases not matched to a gene: 11. Germline lookup yields CDR1 SGHKS and CDR2 YYEKEE (reference sequence). The CDR3 runs to 17 residues. The DNA of the CDR3 is TGTGCCAGCAGCTTGAGCAGGGGGTTTCGGGTACAAGAGACCCAGTACTTC. Translation: CASSLSRGFRVQETQYF.

This clonotype has just a few counts. V and J are TRBV12-3 or TRBV12-4 and TRBJ2-3; D is ambiguous. Between the trimmed V and J ends, which lost 3 bases and 4 bases, there was a span of 11 bases. CDR3 length: 14 residues. CDR3 nucleotide sequence: TGTGCCAGCAGTTTGTTGCGAGCCCCAGATACGCAGTATTTT. Amino acids: CASSLLRAPDTQYF.

This clonotype was seen repeatedly, ten times or more. V is TRBV10-3 and J is TRBJ2-3; D unresolved. Trimming removed 3 bases at V and 3 bases at J, with 7 bases between. Germline-derived CDR1 and CDR2 are ENHRY and SYGVKD. This CDR3 contains 13 residues. This CDR3 is CAISEWATDTQYF. CDR3 nucleotides: TGTGCCATCAGTGAATGGGCTACAGATACGCAGTATTTT.

This clonotype was seen a handful of times. The V and J genes are TRBV20-1 and TRBJ2-1; 9 nucleotides match TRBD2. Germline assignment: CDR1 DFQATT and CDR2 SNEGSKA (reference sequence). The CDR3 totals 13 residues. Trimming took 6 bases from V and 2 from J; bases not matched to a gene: 2. CDR3 DNA: TGCAGTGCCCAGCGGGAGGCCTACAATGAGCAGTTCTTC. As protein: CSAQREAYNEQFF.

This clonotype came up a few times. The CDR3 DNA is TGTGCCAGCAGATTTCAACTAGCGGGGGCTAATGAGCAGTTCTTC. Amino acids: CASRFQLAGANEQFF. The chain links TRBV12-3 or TRBV12-4 to TRBJ2-1, with 11 bases identical to TRBD2. Unmatched junction bases numbered 8, after V lost 6 bases and J lost 7 bases. The CDR3 consists of 15 residues.

This chain links TRBV21-1 with TRBJ2-7; the table calls TRBD2, which could not be checked here. TRBV21-1 is designated a pseudogene. The CDR3 is 16 amino acids. The CDR3 DNA follows: TGTGCCAGCAGCCCCCGGGCAACTAGGATTGTGTTCGAGCAGTACTTC. Amino acids: CASSPRATRIVFEQYF.

The chain has TRBV18 and TRBJ2-1; 9 nucleotides align to TRBD2. The V gene's germline CDR1 is KGHSH and CDR2 LQKENI. With 5 bases clipped from V and 5 bases from J, the junction kept 13 bases outside the gene matches. The CDR3 has 17 amino acids. CDR3 loop: CASSASLLSGGNNEQFF. CDR3 bases: TGTGCCAGCTCAGCGTCCCTACTAAGCGGGGGGAACAATGAGCAGTTCTTC.

This clonotype was observed at least ten times. This chain links TRBV29-1 with TRBJ2-1; TRBD2 matches at 8 bases. Germline V CDR1 and CDR2: SQVTM, ANQGSEA. The CDR3 loop spans 12 amino acids. With V trimmed by 7 bases and J by 5 bases, 4 bases remained unmatched. Here the CDR3 DNA reads TGCAGCGGGACTAGCAAACACAATGAGCAGTTCTTC. Its protein product is CSGTSKHNEQFF.

This clonotype appeared a few times. The chain combines TRBV20-1 with TRBJ2-2; TRBD1 matches 9 bases. V shed 1 base, J shed 3 bases, and the junction held 6 bases outside the gene matches. Germline CDR1 DFQATT, CDR2 SNEGSKA (reference sequence). This CDR3 contains 16 residues. The CDR3: CSARAPGTGYTGELFF. The CDR3 nucleotides are TGCAGTGCTAGAGCCCCCGGGACAGGGTACACCGGGGAGCTGTTTTTT.

This clonotype was seen only a few times. The CDR3 protein is CASSSGVAGQPQHF. The CDR3 DNA reads TGTGCCAGCAGCTCCGGGGTGGCGGGACAGCCCCAGCATTTT. The chain employs TRBV12-3 or TRBV12-4 and TRBJ1-5; the D is unclear. There are 14 residues in the CDR3. Trimming removed 6 bases from V and 7 bases from J, with 16 bases in between.

This clonotype was counted only a few times. The chain carries TRBV10-3 and TRBJ2-2; D is possibly TRBD1 (6 bases). The V and J ends lost 4 bases and 0 bases respectively, with 9 bases between them. The germline V gene has CDR1 ENHRY and CDR2 SYGVKD. The CDR3 is 15 amino acids. The CDR3 nucleotides are TGTGCCATCAGTGTACAGGGAGCGAACACCGGGGAGCTGTTTTTT. Translation gives CAISVQGANTGELFF.

The genes are TRBV4-1 and TRBJ1-2, with a weak D call TRBD1 (6 bases). Trimming removed 4 bases at V and 7 bases at J, with 19 bases between. CDR1 and CDR2 (germline): MGHRA, YSYEKL. The CDR3 loop spans 15 amino acids. The CDR3: CASSLPGGRRLGYTF. The CDR3 coding sequence is TGCGCCAGCAGCCTGCCGGGGGGGCGCCGCCTTGGCTACACCTTC.

This clonotype has more than one count but fewer than ten. The V gene is TRBV7-3, the J gene TRBJ2-2; 8 bases align to TRBD1. V lost 4 bases to trimming and J lost 4 bases; unmatched junction nucleotides: 5. The CDR3 extends over 15 amino acids. In germline, CDR1 is SGHTA, CDR2 FQGTGA. As DNA, the CDR3 is TGTGCCAGCAGCTCCCGACAGGGGCCCACCGGGGAGCTGTTTTTT. It yields the protein CASSSRQGPTGELFF.